This paragraph reports one T cell receptor (beta chain). What it binds is not known. Samples came from axillary lymph nodes draining the breast cancer. TCRdb reanalysed the multiplex PCR reads using MiXCR and keeps one entry per CDR3 protein. This sample carries about 180,000 distinct CDR3 sequences, around a third of them seen once, and the ten largest clones take around 4%. These data are taken from a study of breast tumors, draining lymph nodes, adjacent tissues. Study-wide results and caveats: Findings are consistent with lymph node origin and intratumoral expansion of most tumor T cells. Luminal-like breast cancer showed significantly greater tumor-nontumor repertoire similarity than basal-like breast cancer did. Tumors had less TCR diversity than lymph nodes, more than nontumor tissue.

Deletions cut 0 bases from V and 2 bases from J, with 17 bases between. This CDR3 comprises 17 residues. Germline V CDR1 and CDR2: SGDLS, YYNGEE. The receptor was derived from a female donor with breast cancer. Some clones in this sample may be carry-over from other donors' samples. The sequencing sample was made of axillary lymph node tissue. This chain joins TRBV9 and TRBJ1-2, with D unresolved. CDR3 sequence reads: CASSVGISRRWNYGYTF. CDR3 bases: TGTGCCAGCAGCGTAGGAATTTCCCGAAGATGGAACTATGGCTACACCTTC. The full variable domain, in which reference TRBV9 and TRBJ1-2 provide the parts outside the CDR3, is DSGVTQTPKHLITATGQRVTLRCSPRSGDLSVYWYQQSLDQGLQFLIQYYNGEERAKGNILERFSAQQFPDLHSELNLSSLELGDSALYFCASSVGISRRWNYGYTFGSGTRLTVV.